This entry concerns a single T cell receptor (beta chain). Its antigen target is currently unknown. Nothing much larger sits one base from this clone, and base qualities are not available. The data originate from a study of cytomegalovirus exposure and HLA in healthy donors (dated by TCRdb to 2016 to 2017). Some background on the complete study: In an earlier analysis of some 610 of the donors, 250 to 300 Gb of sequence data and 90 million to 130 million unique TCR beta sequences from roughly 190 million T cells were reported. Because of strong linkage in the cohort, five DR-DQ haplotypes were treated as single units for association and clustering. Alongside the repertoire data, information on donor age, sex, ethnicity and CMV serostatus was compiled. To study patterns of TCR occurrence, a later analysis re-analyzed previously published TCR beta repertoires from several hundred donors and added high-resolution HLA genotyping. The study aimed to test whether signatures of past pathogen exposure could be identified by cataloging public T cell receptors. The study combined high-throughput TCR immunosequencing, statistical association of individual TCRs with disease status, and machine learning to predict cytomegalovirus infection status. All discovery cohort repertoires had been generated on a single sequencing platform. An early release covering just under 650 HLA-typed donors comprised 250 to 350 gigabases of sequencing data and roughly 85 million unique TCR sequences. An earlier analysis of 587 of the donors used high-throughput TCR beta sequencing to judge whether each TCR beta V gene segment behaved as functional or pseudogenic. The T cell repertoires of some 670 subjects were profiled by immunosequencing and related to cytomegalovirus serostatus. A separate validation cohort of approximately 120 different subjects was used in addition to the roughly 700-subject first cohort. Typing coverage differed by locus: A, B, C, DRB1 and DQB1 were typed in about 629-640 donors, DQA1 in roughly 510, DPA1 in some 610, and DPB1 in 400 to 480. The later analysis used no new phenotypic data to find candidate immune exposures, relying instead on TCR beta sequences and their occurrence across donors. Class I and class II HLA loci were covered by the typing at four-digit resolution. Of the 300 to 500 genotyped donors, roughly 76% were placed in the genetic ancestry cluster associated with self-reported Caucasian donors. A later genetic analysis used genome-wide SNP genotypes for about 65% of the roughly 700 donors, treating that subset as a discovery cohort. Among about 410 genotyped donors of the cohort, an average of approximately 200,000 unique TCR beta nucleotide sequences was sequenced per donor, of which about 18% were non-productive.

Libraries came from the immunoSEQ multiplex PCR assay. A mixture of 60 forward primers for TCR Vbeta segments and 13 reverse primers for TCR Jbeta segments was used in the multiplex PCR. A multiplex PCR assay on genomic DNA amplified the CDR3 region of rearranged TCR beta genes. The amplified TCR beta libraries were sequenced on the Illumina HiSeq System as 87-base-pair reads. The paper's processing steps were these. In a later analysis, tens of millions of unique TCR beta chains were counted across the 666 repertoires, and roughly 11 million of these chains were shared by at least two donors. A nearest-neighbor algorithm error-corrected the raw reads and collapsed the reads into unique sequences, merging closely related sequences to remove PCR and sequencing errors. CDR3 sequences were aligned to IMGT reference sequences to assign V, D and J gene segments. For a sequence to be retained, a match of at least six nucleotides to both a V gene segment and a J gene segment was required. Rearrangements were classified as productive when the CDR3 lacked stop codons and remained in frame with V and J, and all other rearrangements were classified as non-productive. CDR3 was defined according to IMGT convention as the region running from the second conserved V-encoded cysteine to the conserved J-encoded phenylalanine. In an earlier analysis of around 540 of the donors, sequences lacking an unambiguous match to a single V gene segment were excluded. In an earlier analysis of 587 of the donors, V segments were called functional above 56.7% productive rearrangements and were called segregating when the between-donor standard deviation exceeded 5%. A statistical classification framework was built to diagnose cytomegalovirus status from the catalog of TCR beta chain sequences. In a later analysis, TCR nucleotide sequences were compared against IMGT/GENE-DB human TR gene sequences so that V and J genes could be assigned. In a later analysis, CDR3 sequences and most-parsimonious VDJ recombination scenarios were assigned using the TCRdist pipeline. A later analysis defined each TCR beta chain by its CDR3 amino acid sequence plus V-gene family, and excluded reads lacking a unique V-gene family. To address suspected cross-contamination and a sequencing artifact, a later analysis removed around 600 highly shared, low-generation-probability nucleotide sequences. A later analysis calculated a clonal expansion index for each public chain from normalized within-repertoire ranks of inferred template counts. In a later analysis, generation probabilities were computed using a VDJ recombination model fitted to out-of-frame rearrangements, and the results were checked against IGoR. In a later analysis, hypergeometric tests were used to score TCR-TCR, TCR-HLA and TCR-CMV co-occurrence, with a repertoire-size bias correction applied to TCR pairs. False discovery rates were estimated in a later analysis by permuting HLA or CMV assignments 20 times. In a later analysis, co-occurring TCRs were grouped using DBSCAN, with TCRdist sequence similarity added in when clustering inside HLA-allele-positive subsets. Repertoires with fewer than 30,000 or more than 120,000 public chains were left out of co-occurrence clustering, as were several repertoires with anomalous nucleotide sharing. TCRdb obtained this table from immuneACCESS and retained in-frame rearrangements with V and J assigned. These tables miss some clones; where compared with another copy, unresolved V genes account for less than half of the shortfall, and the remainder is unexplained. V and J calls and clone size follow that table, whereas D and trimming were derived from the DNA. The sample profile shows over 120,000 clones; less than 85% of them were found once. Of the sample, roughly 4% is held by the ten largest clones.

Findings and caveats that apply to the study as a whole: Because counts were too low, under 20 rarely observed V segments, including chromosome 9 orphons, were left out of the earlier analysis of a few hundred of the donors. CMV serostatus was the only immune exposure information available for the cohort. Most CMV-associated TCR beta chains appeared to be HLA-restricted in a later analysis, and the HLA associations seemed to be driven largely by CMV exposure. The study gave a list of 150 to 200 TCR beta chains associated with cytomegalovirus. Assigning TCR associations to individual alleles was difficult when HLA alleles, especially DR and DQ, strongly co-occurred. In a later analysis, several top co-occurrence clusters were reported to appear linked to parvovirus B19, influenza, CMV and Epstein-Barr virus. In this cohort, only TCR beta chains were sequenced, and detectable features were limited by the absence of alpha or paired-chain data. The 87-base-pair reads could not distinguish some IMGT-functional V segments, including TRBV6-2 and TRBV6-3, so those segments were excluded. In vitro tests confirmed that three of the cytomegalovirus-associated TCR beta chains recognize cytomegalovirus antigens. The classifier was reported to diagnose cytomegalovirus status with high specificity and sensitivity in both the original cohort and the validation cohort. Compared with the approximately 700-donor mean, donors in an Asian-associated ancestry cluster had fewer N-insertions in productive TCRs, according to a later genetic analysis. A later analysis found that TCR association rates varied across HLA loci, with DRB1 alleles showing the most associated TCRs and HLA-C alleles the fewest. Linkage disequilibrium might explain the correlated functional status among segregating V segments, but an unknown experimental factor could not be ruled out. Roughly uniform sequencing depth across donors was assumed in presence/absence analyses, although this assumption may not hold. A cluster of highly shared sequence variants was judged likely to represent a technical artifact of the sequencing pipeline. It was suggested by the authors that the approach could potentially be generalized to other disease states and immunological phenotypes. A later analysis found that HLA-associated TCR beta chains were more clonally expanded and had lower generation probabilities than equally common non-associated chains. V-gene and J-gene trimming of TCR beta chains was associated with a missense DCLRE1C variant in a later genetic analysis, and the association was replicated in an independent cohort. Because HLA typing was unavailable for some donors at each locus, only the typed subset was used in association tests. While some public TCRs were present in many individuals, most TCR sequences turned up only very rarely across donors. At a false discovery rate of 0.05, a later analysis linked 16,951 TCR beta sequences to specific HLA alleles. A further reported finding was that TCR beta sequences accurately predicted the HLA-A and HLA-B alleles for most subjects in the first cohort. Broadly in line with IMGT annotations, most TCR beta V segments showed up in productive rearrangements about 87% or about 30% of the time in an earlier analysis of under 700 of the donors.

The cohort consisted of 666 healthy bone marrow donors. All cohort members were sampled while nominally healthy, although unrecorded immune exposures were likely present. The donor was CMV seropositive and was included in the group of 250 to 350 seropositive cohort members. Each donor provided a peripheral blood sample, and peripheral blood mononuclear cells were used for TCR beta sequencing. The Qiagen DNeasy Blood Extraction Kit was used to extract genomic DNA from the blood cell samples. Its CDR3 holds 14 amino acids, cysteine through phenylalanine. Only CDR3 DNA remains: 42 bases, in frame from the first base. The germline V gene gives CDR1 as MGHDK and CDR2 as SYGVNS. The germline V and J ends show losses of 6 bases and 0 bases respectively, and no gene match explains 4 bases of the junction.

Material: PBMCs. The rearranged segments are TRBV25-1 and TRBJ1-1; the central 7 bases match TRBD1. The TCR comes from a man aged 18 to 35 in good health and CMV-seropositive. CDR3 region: CASRATGVNTEAFF. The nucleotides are TGTGCCAGCAGAGCCACAGGGGTGAACACTGAAGCTTTCTTT.